This entry concerns a single T cell receptor (beta chain). This sample was taken from a study of cytomegalovirus exposure and HLA in healthy donors. Study-wide background: Sequencing of about 179 million T cells in an earlier analysis found 95 million to 120 million unique TCR beta sequences.

The PCR used 60 Vbeta and 13 Jbeta primers. Clones were sequenced by immunoSEQ multiplex PCR, and TCRdb holds only the in-frame ones, with some missing. Recorded for this sample: 150,000 to 200,000 clones. This TCR came from a man aged 30 to 39 in good health and CMV-seronegative. Sequences were obtained from PBMCs.

The CDR3 protein is CASSQDTDGYTF. CDR3 DNA sequence: TGTGCCAGCAGCCAGGACACGGATGGCTACACCTTC. This rearrangement joins TRBV7-9 to TRBJ1-2; a weak D match, TRBD1 (5 bases). Germline V gene sequence: CDR1 SEHNR, CDR2 FQNEAQ (reference sequence). The CDR3 length is 12 residues. V shed 5 bases and J shed 6 bases, with 10 bases lying between them.